Each of the 11 T cell receptor beta chains below was sequenced from the same sample in a study of T cells after yellow fever vaccination. MiXCR was run by TCRdb on the 5' RACE reads, yielding one entry per CDR3 protein. The sample yields more than 350,000 distinct CDR3 sequences, around a tenth seen once. The material sequenced was PBMCs, taken on the day of the first yellow fever vaccination. All receptors come from a man aged 18 to 29 who received the YFV17D yellow fever vaccine.

This clonotype has a single count. The rearrangement joins TRBV7-9 to TRBJ2-1; D is unclear. CDR1 is SEHNR, CDR2 FQNEAQ, per germline (reference sequence). The CDR3 length is 10 residues. The V end lost 9 bases, the J end lost 10 bases, and 10 bases lay between the germline ends. The CDR3 DNA reads as TGTGCCAGATGGCGCTGGGAGCAGTTCTTC. Amino acids: CARWRWEQFF.

CDR3 amino acids: CASRPSSSYTGELFF. CDR3 bases: TGTGCCAGCAGACCCTCCTCTTCATACACCGGGGAGCTGTTTTTT. The chain links TRBV13 to TRBJ2-2, with unresolved D. Germline CDR1 and CDR2: PRHDT and FYEKMQ (reference sequence). The CDR3 runs 15 residues. With 6 bases removed from V and 3 bases from J, the gap between germline ends came to 14 bases. Supplemented by reference TRBV13 and TRBJ2-2, the full variable domain reads AAGVIQSPRHLIKEKRETATLKCYPIPRHDTVYWYQQGPGQDPQFLISFYEKMQSDKGSIPDRFSAQQFSDYHSELNMSSLELGDSALYFCASRPSSSYTGELFFGEGSRLTVL.

This clonotype turned up a few times. The V gene is TRBV5-4, the J gene TRBJ2-1, with 12 positions matching TRBD1. The CDR3 runs to 16 residues. Losses at the gene ends were 0 bases for V and 8 bases for J; bases not matched to a gene: 6. Germline assignment: CDR1 SGHNT and CDR2 YYREEE (reference sequence). The CDR3: CASSLAGGQGADEQFF. In DNA, the CDR3 is TGTGCCAGCAGCTTGGCAGGGGGACAGGGGGCTGATGAGCAGTTCTTC.

There are a few counts of this clonotype. V is TRBV7-9 and J is TRBJ1-2; D remains unclear. V lost 5 bases to trimming and J lost 5 bases, with 12 bases between them. Germline-derived CDR1 and CDR2 are SEHNR and FQNEAQ (reference sequence). The length of the CDR3 is 13 residues. The CDR3 DNA reads as TGTGCCAGCAGCCCCGTCTTAGAGTATGGCTACACCTTC. Translated: CASSPVLEYGYTF.

A few counts support this clonotype. The chain recombines TRBV6-1 with TRBJ1-3, with D uncertain. Trimming pared 5 bases from V and 0 bases from J, leaving 11 bases between. The CDR3 extends over 15 amino acids. Germline CDR1 and CDR2: MNHNS and SASEGT. CDR3 region: CASSPGPGSGNTIYF. CDR3 in DNA: TGTGCCAGCAGTCCGGGCCCGGGCTCTGGAAACACCATATATTTT.

The V gene is TRBV20-1, the J gene TRBJ2-4, with 9 nucleotides matching TRBD1. Trimming cost V 3 bases and J 8 bases; bases outside gene matches: 8. CDR3 length equals 14 residues. The germline gives CDR1 DFQATT, CDR2 SNEGSKA (reference sequence). In nucleotides, the CDR3 is TGCAGTGCTAGGACAGGGGGGAAGTTAGACATTCAGTACTTC. It is translated as CSARTGGKLDIQYF.

The sample holds a few counts of this clonotype. The rearrangement joins TRBV3-1 to TRBJ2-3; 9 bases align to TRBD2. Germline values: CDR1 LGHDT, CDR2 YNNKEL (reference sequence). Germline trimming cut 2 bases from V and 6 bases from J; bases unmatched to any gene: 6. The CDR3 is made up of 15 amino acids. The CDR3 is CASSQRRGGPDTQYF. In nucleotides, the CDR3 is TGTGCCAGCAGCCAACGGCGGGGGGGTCCGGATACGCAGTATTTT.

J is TRBJ2-5 and V is TRBV24-1; D tentatively fits TRBD1 or TRBD2 (6 bases each). The CDR3 runs to 15 residues. V was shortened by 3 bases and J by 5 bases, with 15 bases between the two germline ends. Germline V gene lookup returns CDR1 KGHDR and CDR2 SFDVKD. CDR3 residues: CATSDGGGVTETQYF. The CDR3 nucleotides read TGTGCCACCAGTGATGGGGGCGGGGTAACGGAGACCCAGTACTTC.

The V and J genes are TRBV18 and TRBJ1-5; 9 nucleotides match TRBD1. After removal of 3 bases from V and 7 bases from J, the junction contained 7 bases not matched to a gene. This CDR3 is 15 amino acids long. The germline CDR1 and CDR2 sequences are KGHSH and LQKENI. CDR3 in amino acids: CASSPGQGPGQPQHF. The CDR3 coding sequence is TGTGCCAGCTCACCGGGACAGGGACCAGGGCAGCCCCAGCATTTT.

This clonotype was seen many times. The chain employs TRBV7-2 and TRBJ1-1; D unresolved. This CDR3 region has 14 residues. The V end lost 1 base, the J end lost 1 base, and 7 bases lay between the germline ends. The V gene's germline CDR1 is SGHTA and CDR2 FQGNSA. The CDR3 sequence is CASSLDYQNTEAFF. In DNA, the CDR3 is TGTGCCAGCAGCTTAGATTACCAGAACACTGAAGCTTTCTTT.

The chain recombines TRBV11-2 with TRBJ2-5; 7 positions match TRBD2. The J segment lost 4 bases and the V segment lost 7 bases, leaving 21 bases of the junction unmatched. The CDR3 runs to 18 residues. Germline loops: CDR1 SGHAT, CDR2 FQNNGV. The CDR3, as DNA: TGTGCCAGCACCCCCATTGGCCCTACTAGCGCCTTAGGAGAGACCCAGTACTTC. Residues: CASTPIGPTSALGETQYF.